The TCR beta chain described here comes from a study of blood T cell repertoires in COVID-19 (dated by TCRdb to 2020 to 2022). Turning to the overall study: Collaborator samples came from the United States, Italy and Spain and covered acute and convalescent phases of COVID-19. The material from the prospective study consisted of cDNA or gDNA derived from T cells, B-cell-depleted T cells, or PBMCs. Deeply sampled blood TCRbeta repertoires from subjects exposed to, actively infected with, or recovered from COVID-19 were included in the dataset. The repertoires were released in a freely available public database intended as a resource for research on the immune response to SARS-CoV-2. The samples were drawn from two sources: the first 160 participants of the ongoing ImmuneRACE study, and some 1,300 subjects contributed by 6 global collaborators. A de-identified subject ID, COVID-19 status, age in years and sex were almost always included in the sample metadata. Where available, HLA class I and class II types were obtained from metadata supplied by the sample provider rather than from assay-based typing. What the authors observed across the whole study: How much clinical and demographic metadata was included differed by source and by participant, and the metadata was provided uncurated.

In regard to this clone: Its antigen is not yet known. Qualities for individual bases were not recorded, and no much larger clone is one base off.

The immunoSEQ Assay, a bias-controlled multiplex PCR, was used to amplify TCRbeta CDR3 regions from genomic DNA. The paper's data handling went like this. The number of nucleated cells in each sample was estimated by amplification of reference gene primers within the assay. To quantify the absolute abundance of each unique TCRbeta CDR3 rearrangement, sequence reads were collapsed and filtered. Productive Simpson clonality was computed per sample as the square root of Simpson's diversity index over productive rearrangements. TCRdb's version of the immuneACCESS table is confined to in-frame rearrangements and falls short of the full clone set. An unresolved V gene accounts for under half of the shortfall where checked; the remainder is of unknown origin. V and J calls and clone size are copied from that table; D and trimming were computed from the DNA. The sample has 150,000 to 200,000 clones on record, roughly 84% of them singletons. 3% to 3.5% of the sample rests with the top ten.

Participants in the prospective study were aged about 18 to 95 years, lived in 20 to 25 United States geographic areas, and enrolled through a virtual design. To assign participants to cohorts, the prospective study relied on clinical history that participants themselves reported in a screening survey and a study questionnaire. Exposed participants had been in contact, within 2 weeks of entering the study, with a person who had a PCR-confirmed or clinician-diagnosed case of COVID-19. Each participant in the prospective study had whole blood, serum and a nasopharyngeal or oropharyngeal swab collected by mobile phlebotomists. Additional blood draws and questionnaires over an approximately two-month period could optionally be provided by prospective study participants. Prospective study blood samples were shipped either frozen or at room temperature before DNA extraction. Sequences were obtained from PBMCs or T cells enriched from blood (not recorded which). The source is a woman under 40 who had been exposed to COVID-19.

The CDR3 in this case is CASSSALQGYSEAFF. The nucleotide sequence reads as follows: TGCGCCAGCAGCTCGGCCCTACAGGGATATTCTGAAGCTTTCTTT. This sequence uses TRBV5-1 and TRBJ1-1; a tentative D call is TRBD1 (6 bases match). V was cut back by 3 bases and J by 6 bases, leaving a gap of 18 bases between them. The germline V gene supplies CDR1 SGHRS and CDR2 YFSETQ. The CDR3 runs 15 amino acids, cysteine and phenylalanine included. CDR3 DNA is the only sequence kept; it has 45 bases, read in frame from the first base.